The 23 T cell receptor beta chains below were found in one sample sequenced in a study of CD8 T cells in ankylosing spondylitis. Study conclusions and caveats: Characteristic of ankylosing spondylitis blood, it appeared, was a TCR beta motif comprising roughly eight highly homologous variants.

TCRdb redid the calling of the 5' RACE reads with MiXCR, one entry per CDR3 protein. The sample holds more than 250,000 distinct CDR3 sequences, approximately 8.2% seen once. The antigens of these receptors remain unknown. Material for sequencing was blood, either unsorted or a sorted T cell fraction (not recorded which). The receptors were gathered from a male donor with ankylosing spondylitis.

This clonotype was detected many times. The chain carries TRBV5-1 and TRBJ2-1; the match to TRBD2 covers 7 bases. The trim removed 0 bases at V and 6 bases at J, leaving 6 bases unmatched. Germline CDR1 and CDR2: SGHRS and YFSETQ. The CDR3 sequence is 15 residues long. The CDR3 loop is CASSLVGEGINEQFF. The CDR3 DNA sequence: TGCGCCAGCAGCTTGGTAGGGGAGGGTATCAATGAGCAGTTCTTC.

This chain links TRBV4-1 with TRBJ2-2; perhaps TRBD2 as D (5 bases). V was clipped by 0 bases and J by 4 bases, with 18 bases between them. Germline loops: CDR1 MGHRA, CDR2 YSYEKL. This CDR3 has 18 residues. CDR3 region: CASSQDQTVASGTGELFF. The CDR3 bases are TGCGCCAGCAGCCAAGATCAAACGGTAGCGTCAGGCACCGGGGAGCTGTTTTTT.

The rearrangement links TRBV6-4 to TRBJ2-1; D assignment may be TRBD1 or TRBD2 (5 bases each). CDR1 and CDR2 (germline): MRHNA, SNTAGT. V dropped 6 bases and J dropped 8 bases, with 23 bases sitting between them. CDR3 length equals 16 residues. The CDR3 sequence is CASSRNGIWGYDEQFF. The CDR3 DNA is TGTGCCAGCAGCAGGAACGGGATATGGGGCTATGATGAGCAGTTCTTC.

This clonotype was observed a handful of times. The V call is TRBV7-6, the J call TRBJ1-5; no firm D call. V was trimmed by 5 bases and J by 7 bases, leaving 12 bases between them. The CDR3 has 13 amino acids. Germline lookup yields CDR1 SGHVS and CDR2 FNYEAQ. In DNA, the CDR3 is TGTGCCAGCAGCCCCTCGGGAGAACAGCCCCAGCATTTT. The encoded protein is CASSPSGEQPQHF.

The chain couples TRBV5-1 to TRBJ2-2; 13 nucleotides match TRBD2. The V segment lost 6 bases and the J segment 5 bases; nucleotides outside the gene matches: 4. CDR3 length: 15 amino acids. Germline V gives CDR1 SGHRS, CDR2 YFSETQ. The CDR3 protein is CASKGLAGDTGELFF. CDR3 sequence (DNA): TGCGCCAGCAAAGGACTAGCGGGAGATACCGGGGAGCTGTTTTTT.

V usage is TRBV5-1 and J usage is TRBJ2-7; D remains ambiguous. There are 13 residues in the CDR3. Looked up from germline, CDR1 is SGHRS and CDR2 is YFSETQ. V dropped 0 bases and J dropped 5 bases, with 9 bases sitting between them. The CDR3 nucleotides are TGCGCCAGCAGCTTGGGGATAAACCACGAGCAGTACTTC. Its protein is CASSLGINHEQYF.

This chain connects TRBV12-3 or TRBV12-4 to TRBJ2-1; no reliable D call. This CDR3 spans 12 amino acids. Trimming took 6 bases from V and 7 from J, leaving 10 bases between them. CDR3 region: CASSNAWNEQFF. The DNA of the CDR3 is TGTGCCAGCAGCAACGCGTGGAATGAGCAGTTCTTC.

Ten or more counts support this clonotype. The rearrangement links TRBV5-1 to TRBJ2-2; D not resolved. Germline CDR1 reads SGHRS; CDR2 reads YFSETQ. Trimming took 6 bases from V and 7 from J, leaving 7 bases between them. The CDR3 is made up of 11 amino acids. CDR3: CASTTGGELFF. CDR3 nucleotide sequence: TGCGCCAGCACCACTGGCGGGGAGCTGTTTTTT. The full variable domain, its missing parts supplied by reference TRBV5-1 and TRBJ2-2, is KAGVTQTPRYLIKTRGQQVTLSCSPISGHRSVSWYQQTPGQGLQFLFEYFSETQRNKGNFPGRFSGRQFSNSRSEMNVSTLELGDSALYLCASTTGGELFFGEGSRLTVL.

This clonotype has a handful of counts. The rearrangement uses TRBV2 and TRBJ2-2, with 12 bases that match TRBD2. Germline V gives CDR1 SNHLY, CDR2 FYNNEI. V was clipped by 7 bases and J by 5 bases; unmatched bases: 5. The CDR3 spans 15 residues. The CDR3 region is CASKRTSGITGELFF. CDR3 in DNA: TGTGCCAGCAAAAGGACTAGCGGGATTACCGGGGAGCTGTTTTTT.

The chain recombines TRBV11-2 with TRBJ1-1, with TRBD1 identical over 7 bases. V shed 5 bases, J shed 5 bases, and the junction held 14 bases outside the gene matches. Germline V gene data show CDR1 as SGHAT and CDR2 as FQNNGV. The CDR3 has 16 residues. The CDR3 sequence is CASSPRDRASWTEAFF. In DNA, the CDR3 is TGTGCCAGCAGCCCCCGGGACAGAGCGAGTTGGACTGAAGCTTTCTTT.

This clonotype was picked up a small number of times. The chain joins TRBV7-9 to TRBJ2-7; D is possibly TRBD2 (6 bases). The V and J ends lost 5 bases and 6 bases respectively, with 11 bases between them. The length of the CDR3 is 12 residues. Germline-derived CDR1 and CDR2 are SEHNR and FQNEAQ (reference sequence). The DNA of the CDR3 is TGTGCCAGCAGCATCGGGACTCCCGAGCAGTACTTC. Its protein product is CASSIGTPEQYF.

This CDR3 is CASVLLGLNTEAFF. The DNA of the CDR3 is TGTGCCAGCGTACTTCTGGGTTTGAACACTGAAGCTTTCTTT. V usage is TRBV5-5 and J usage is TRBJ1-1; no firm D call. This CDR3 contains 14 residues. Deletions cut 7 bases from V and 0 bases from J, with 13 bases between. Germline CDR1 is SGHKS and CDR2 is YYEKEE (reference sequence). The variable domain in full, with the rest retrieved from reference TRBV5-5 and TRBJ1-1, is DAGVTQSPTHLIKTRGQQVTLRCSPISGHKSVSWYQQVLGQGPQFIFQYYEKEERGRGNFPDRFSARQFPNYSSELNVNALLLGDSALYLCASVLLGLNTEAFFGQGTRLTVV.

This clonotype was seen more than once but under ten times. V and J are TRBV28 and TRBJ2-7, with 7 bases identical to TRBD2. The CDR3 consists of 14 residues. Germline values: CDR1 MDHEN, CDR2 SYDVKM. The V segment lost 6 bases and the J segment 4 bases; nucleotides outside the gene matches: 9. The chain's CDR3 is CASRTPGLKYEQYF. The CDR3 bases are TGTGCCAGCAGAACCCCGGGACTAAAATACGAGCAGTACTTC.

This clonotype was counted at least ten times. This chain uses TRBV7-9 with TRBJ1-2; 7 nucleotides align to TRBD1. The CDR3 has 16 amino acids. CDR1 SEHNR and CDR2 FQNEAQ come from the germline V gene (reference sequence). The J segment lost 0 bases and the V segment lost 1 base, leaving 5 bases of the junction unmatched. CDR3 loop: CASSLERQGANYGYTF. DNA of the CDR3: TGTGCCAGCAGCTTAGAAAGACAGGGAGCTAACTATGGCTACACCTTC.

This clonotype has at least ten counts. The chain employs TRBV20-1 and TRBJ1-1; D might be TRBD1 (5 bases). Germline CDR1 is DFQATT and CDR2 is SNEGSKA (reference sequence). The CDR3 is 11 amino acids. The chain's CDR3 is CSASRGTEAFF. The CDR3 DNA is TGCAGCGCTTCGAGGGGCACTGAAGCTTTCTTT.

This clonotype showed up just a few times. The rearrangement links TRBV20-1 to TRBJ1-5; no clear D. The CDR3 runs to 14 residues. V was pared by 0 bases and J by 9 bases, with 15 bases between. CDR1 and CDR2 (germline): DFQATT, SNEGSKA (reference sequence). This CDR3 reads CSAREDRVGWPQHF. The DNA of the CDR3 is TGCAGTGCTAGAGAGGACCGGGTTGGATGGCCCCAGCATTTT.

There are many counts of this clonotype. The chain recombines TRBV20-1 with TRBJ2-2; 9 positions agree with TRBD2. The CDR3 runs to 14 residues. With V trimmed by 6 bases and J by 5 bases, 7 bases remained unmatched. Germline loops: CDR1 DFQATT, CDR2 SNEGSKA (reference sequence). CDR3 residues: CSADSGRGTGELFF. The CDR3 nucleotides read TGCAGTGCAGATAGCGGGAGAGGGACCGGGGAGCTGTTTTTT.

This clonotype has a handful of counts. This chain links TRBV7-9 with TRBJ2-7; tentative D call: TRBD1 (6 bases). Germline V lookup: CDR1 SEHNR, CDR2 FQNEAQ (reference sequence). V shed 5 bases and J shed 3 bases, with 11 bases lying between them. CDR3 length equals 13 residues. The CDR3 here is CASSARTDYEQYF. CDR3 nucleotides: TGTGCCAGCAGCGCCCGGACAGACTACGAGCAGTACTTC.

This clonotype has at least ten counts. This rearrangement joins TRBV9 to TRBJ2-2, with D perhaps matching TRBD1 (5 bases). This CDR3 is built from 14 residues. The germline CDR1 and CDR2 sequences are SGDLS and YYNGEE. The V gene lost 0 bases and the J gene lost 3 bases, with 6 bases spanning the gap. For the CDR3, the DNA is TGTGCCAGCAGCGTAGTAGGGGACACCGGGGAGCTGTTTTTT. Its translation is CASSVVGDTGELFF.

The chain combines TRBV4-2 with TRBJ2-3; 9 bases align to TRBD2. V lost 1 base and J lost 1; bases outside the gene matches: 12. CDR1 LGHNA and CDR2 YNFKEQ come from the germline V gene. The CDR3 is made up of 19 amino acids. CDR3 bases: TGTGCCAGCAGCCAAGGGACGACTAGCGGAGCCGGCGGCACAGATACGCAGTATTTT. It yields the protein CASSQGTTSGAGGTDTQYF.

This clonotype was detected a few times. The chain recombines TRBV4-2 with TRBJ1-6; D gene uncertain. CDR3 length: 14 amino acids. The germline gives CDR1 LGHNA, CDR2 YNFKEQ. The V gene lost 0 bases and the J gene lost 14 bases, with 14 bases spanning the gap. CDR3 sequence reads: CASSQDGSLGTLHF. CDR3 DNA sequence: TGTGCCAGCAGCCAAGATGGCAGCCTTGGGACCCTCCACTTT.

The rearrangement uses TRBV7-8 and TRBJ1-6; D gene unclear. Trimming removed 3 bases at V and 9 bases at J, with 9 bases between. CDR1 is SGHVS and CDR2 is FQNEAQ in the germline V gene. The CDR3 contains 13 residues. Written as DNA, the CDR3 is TGTGCCAGCAGCTTTTCCATGACTTCACCCCTCCACTTT. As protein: CASSFSMTSPLHF.

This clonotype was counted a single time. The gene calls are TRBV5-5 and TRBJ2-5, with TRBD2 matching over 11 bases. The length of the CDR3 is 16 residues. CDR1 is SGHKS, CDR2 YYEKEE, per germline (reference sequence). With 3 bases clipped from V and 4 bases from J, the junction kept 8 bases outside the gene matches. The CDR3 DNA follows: TGTGCCAGCAGCTCCGTTCTAGCGGGAGGTTCAGAGACCCAGTACTTC. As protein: CASSSVLAGGSETQYF.